A selection of T cell receptor beta chains follows, all from one sample in a study of cytomegalovirus exposure and HLA in healthy donors. Profiled with immunoSEQ multiplex PCR; TCRdb holds only in-frame clones, not every one. The sample lists 100,000 to 150,000 clones, approximately 80% occurring once. The sequenced sample consisted of PBMCs. Receptors were obtained from a man aged 25 to 40 in good health and CMV-seronegative. Each CDR3 is given with its conserved first and last residue. A D gene is named only where the DNA matches it firmly. Size is stated for part of the rows, as once, few or many counts, or as a class when the clone is expanded.

size: few; D: .; J: TRBJ1-4; V: TRBV18; CDR3: CASSRQNRESEKLFF; DNA: TGTGCCAGCTCACGTCAGAACAGGGAAAGCGAAAAACTGTTTTTT
size: once; D: .; J: TRBJ2-2; V: TRBV9; CDR3: CASSVADSKAGELFF; DNA: TGTGCCAGCAGCGTAGCGGACTCAAAGGCCGGGGAGCTGTTTTTT
size: .; D: TRBD1; J: TRBJ2-2; V: TRBV7-3; CDR3: CASSGTGQGKTGELFF; DNA: TGTGCCAGCAGCGGAACTGGACAGGGGAAGACCGGGGAGCTGTTTTTT
size: .; D: TRBD2; J: TRBJ2-7; V: TRBV11-2; CDR3: CASSLRTSGSFEQYF; DNA: TGTGCCAGCAGCTTAAGGACTAGCGGGAGCTTCGAGCAGTACTTC
size: .; D: .; J: TRBJ1-5; V: TRBV2; CDR3: CASRLGRSNQPQHF; DNA: TGTGCCAGCAGACTGGGGAGGAGCAATCAGCCCCAGCATTTT
size: .; D: TRBD1; J: TRBJ1-5; V: TRBV29-1; CDR3: CSVGGTGFEPQHF; DNA: TGCAGCGTTGGTGGGACAGGGTTTGAGCCCCAGCATTTT
size: .; D: TRBD1; J: TRBJ2-1; V: TRBV29-1; CDR3: CSVKGQGVNEQFF; DNA: TGCAGCGTAAAGGGGCAGGGGGTAAATGAGCAGTTCTTC
size: .; D: .; J: TRBJ2-2; V: TRBV29-1; CDR3: CSFRVAGELFF; DNA: TGCAGCTTCAGGGTCGCCGGGGAGCTGTTTTTT
size: .; D: .; J: TRBJ2-7; V: TRBV9; CDR3: CASSVAPQPYEQYF; DNA: TGTGCCAGCAGCGTAGCTCCACAGCCCTACGAGCAGTACTTC
size: .; D: TRBD2; J: TRBJ2-1; V: TRBV4-3; CDR3: CASSHPPQRGGLYNEQFF; DNA: TGCGCCAGCAGCCATCCCCCCCAGCGGGGGGGCCTGTACAATGAGCAGTTCTTC
size: .; D: TRBD2; J: TRBJ2-1; V: TRBV4-2; CDR3: CASSRQGLAGDEQFF; DNA: TGTGCCAGCAGCCGGCAGGGACTAGCGGGAGATGAGCAGTTCTTC
size: .; D: .; J: TRBJ2-5; V: TRBV10-3; CDR3: CAISGAAEETQYF; DNA: TGTGCCATCAGTGGGGCAGCGGAAGAGACCCAGTACTTC
size: few; D: .; J: TRBJ1-2; V: TRBV6-5; CDR3: CASFRGNYGYTF; DNA: TGTGCCAGCTTCAGGGGCAACTATGGCTACACCTTC
size: .; D: TRBD2; J: TRBJ2-1; V: TRBV5-1; CDR3: CASSVTSGPEGEQFF; DNA: TGCGCCAGCAGCGTCACTAGCGGGCCCGAGGGGGAGCAGTTCTTC
size: .; D: .; J: TRBJ1-2; V: TRBV27; CDR3: CASSSQGNYGYTF; DNA: TGTGCCAGCAGTTCCCAGGGTAACTATGGCTACACCTTC
size: .; D: TRBD2; J: TRBJ2-5; V: TRBV4-3; CDR3: CASSQEASGGRETQYF; DNA: TGCGCCAGCAGCCAAGAGGCTAGCGGGGGTCGAGAGACCCAGTACTTC
size: many; D: TRBD1; J: TRBJ1-1; V: TRBV29-1; CDR3: CSARTGGGREAFF; DNA: TGCAGCGCCCGGACAGGGGGCGGCCGTGAAGCTTTCTTT
size: .; D: TRBD1; J: TRBJ1-5; V: TRBV18; CDR3: CASSHGQGLSTQHF; DNA: TGTGCCAGCTCACACGGACAGGGTCTCTCGACCCAGCATTTT
size: .; D: TRBD1; J: TRBJ2-1; V: TRBV4-3; CDR3: CASSQAGTGRNEQFF; DNA: TGCGCCAGCAGCCAAGCCGGGACAGGGAGAAATGAGCAGTTCTTC
size: once; D: .; J: TRBJ1-3; V: TRBV27; CDR3: CASSPRGMSGNTIYF; DNA: TGTGCCAGCAGTCCCCGGGGAATGTCTGGAAACACCATATATTTT
size: .; D: .; J: TRBJ1-3; V: TRBV5-6; CDR3: CASSLSGGNTIYF; DNA: TGTGCCAGCAGCTTGTCGGGGGGAAACACCATATATTTT
size: .; D: TRBD2; J: TRBJ2-5; V: TRBV30; CDR3: CAWNPGRGETQYF; DNA: TGTGCCTGGAATCCCGGGAGGGGCGAGACCCAGTACTTC
size: once; D: TRBD2; J: TRBJ2-1; V: TRBV6-1; CDR3: CASSGTSGILHEQFF; DNA: TGTGCCAGCAGTGGTACTAGCGGGATTCTCCATGAGCAGTTCTTC
size: once; D: TRBD1; J: TRBJ1-1; V: TRBV20-1; CDR3: CSAHTGAQAFF; DNA: TGCAGTGCTCATACAGGGGCCCAAGCTTTCTTT
size: .; D: .; J: TRBJ1-2; V: TRBV15; CDR3: CATSAGRLGLTNYGYTF; DNA: TGTGCCACCAGCGCCGGGAGGTTGGGGCTAACAAACTATGGCTACACCTTC
size: .; D: .; J: TRBJ2-5; V: TRBV27; CDR3: CASSTGWGGNQETQYF; DNA: TGTGCCAGCAGTACCGGCTGGGGCGGGAACCAAGAGACCCAGTACTTC
size: .; D: .; J: TRBJ2-6; V: TRBV18; CDR3: CASSPTGTGANVLTF; DNA: TGTGCCAGCTCACCCACAGGGACAGGGGCCAACGTCCTGACTTTC
size: .; D: TRBD1; J: TRBJ2-7; V: TRBV18; CDR3: CASSPLFQGVNYEQYF; DNA: TGTGCCAGCTCACCACTCTTCCAGGGGGTGAACTACGAGCAGTACTTC
size: few; D: .; J: TRBJ1-4; V: TRBV5-6; CDR3: CASSLSVAATNEKLFF; DNA: TGTGCCAGCAGCTTGTCAGTAGCCGCAACTAATGAAAAACTGTTTTTT
size: once; D: .; J: TRBJ1-2; V: TRBV6-5; CDR3: CASRPRGQGFYGYTF; DNA: TGTGCCAGCAGACCCCGCGGGCAGGGGTTCTATGGCTACACCTTC
size: .; D: TRBD1; J: TRBJ1-1; V: TRBV15; CDR3: CATSREWGTGRAFF; DNA: TGTGCCACCAGCAGAGAGTGGGGGACAGGGAGAGCTTTCTTT
size: few; D: .; J: TRBJ1-2; V: TRBV6-5; CDR3: CASSLDRLDYGYTF; DNA: TGTGCCAGCAGTTTGGACAGACTGGACTATGGCTACACCTTC
size: .; D: .; J: TRBJ2-2; V: TRBV4-1; CDR3: CASSILTGNTGELFF; DNA: TGCGCCAGCAGCATACTGACAGGGAACACCGGGGAGCTGTTTTTT
size: .; D: .; J: TRBJ1-1; V: TRBV10-3; CDR3: CAISVTGNTEAFF; DNA: TGTGCCATCAGCGTCACTGGGAACACTGAAGCTTTCTTT
size: .; D: TRBD2; J: TRBJ2-5; V: TRBV5-1; CDR3: CASSLFSGGETQYF; DNA: TGCGCCAGCAGCTTGTTTAGCGGGGGAGAGACCCAGTACTTC
size: .; D: TRBD2; J: TRBJ2-5; V: TRBV6-4; CDR3: CASSEEGAGVGGTQYF; DNA: TGTGCCAGCAGTGAAGAGGGAGCGGGAGTTGGGGGGACCCAGTACTTC
size: once; D: TRBD2; J: TRBJ2-7; V: TRBV5-1; CDR3: CASSLESSGTYEQYF; DNA: TGCGCCAGCAGCTTGGAATCTAGCGGTACCTACGAGCAGTACTTC
size: .; D: .; J: TRBJ1-1; V: TRBV6-6; CDR3: CASTPYTRPNTEAFF; DNA: TGTGCCAGCACCCCTTATACGAGGCCGAACACTGAAGCTTTCTTT
size: .; D: TRBD1; J: TRBJ2-7; V: TRBV5-4; CDR3: CASGKTGGARTTYEQYF; DNA: TGTGCCAGCGGTAAGACAGGGGGCGCGAGGACTACCTACGAGCAGTACTTC
size: .; D: .; J: TRBJ1-4; V: TRBV27; CDR3: CASSSPTRGNEKLFF; DNA: TGTGCCAGCAGTTCCCCCACCAGGGGTAATGAAAAACTGTTTTTT
size: .; D: TRBD1; J: TRBJ2-7; V: TRBV5-1; CDR3: CASSSITGTGGYEQYF; DNA: TGCGCCAGCAGCTCTATAACCGGGACAGGGGGCTACGAGCAGTACTTC
size: .; D: TRBD1; J: TRBJ2-7; V: TRBV2; CDR3: CASKPTGVQYF; DNA: TGTGCCAGCAAACCGACAGGGGTTCAGTACTTC
size: .; D: TRBD1; J: TRBJ2-7; V: TRBV27; CDR3: CASSFGTGGPYEQYF; DNA: TGTGCCAGCAGTTTCGGGACAGGGGGCCCCTACGAGCAGTACTTC
size: .; D: .; J: TRBJ2-3; V: TRBV29-1; CDR3: CSVELQGSDTQYF; DNA: TGCAGCGTTGAATTACAGGGTTCAGATACGCAGTATTTT
size: .; D: .; J: TRBJ1-1; V: TRBV18; CDR3: CASSPFAASMNTEAFF; DNA: TGTGCCAGCTCACCATTCGCAGCTAGTATGAACACTGAAGCTTTCTTT
size: few; D: .; J: TRBJ1-5; V: TRBV21-1; CDR3: CASSGTVGGAYSNQPQHF; DNA: TGTGCCAGCAGCGGGACGGTAGGGGGCGCTTATAGCAATCAGCCCCAGCATTTT
size: .; D: .; J: TRBJ2-5; V: TRBV7-8; CDR3: CASSSSGGIQETQYF; DNA: TGTGCCAGCAGCTCAAGTGGGGGGATACAAGAGACCCAGTACTTC
size: .; D: .; J: TRBJ2-2; V: TRBV6-5; CDR3: CASTIRDTNTGELFF; DNA: TGTGCCAGCACCATCCGGGACACCAACACCGGGGAGCTGTTTTTT
size: .; D: .; J: TRBJ2-2; V: TRBV5-6; CDR3: CASSLTTGELFF; DNA: TGTGCCAGCAGCCTTACGACCGGGGAGCTGTTTTTT
size: .; D: TRBD2; J: TRBJ2-1; V: TRBV7-9; CDR3: CASSLSRLAGAREQFF; DNA: TGTGCCAGCAGCTTATCACGACTAGCGGGAGCGCGTGAGCAGTTCTTC
size: .; D: .; J: TRBJ2-7; V: TRBV2; CDR3: CASSEAPGQGYEQYF; DNA: TGTGCCAGCAGTGAAGCGCCGGGACAAGGCTACGAGCAGTACTTC